A selection of T cell receptor beta chains follows, all from one sample in a study of regulatory T cells in long-lasting Graves disease. TCRdb reanalysed the multiplex PCR reads using MiXCR and keeps one entry per CDR3 protein. Of a few hundred thousand distinct CDR3 sequences in the sample, 21% are singletons; the top ten hold 14%. The input for sequencing was peripheral blood mononuclear cells (PBMCs), taken when the disease was refractory, from a patient treated with antithyroid drugs. These receptors were obtained from a female donor with Graves disease. The CDR3 runs from the conserved cysteine through the conserved F or W. D genes are given only for firm matches. The listing skips clone size in some rows; elsewhere it reads once, few, many or a size class.

clone size	J gene	V gene	D gene	CDR3 DNA	CDR3 protein
many	TRBJ1-5	TRBV6-1	TRBD1	TGTGCCAGCAGGCGGGACAGGGTGGACAATCAGCCCCAGCATTTT	CASRRDRVDNQPQHF
many	TRBJ1-2	TRBV6-1	.	TGTGCCAGCAGTATCCGGGACATTGGGGTCTCTGGCTACACCTTC	CASSIRDIGVSGYTF
.	TRBJ2-7	TRBV7-6	.	TGTGCCAGCAGCTTGGCCCCCTTTGCCGGGCGGTATGATACCTACGAGCAGTACTTC	CASSLAPFAGRYDTYEQYF
.	TRBJ2-7	TRBV4-1	TRBD1	TGCGCCAGCAGCCTGGACAGGCACGGAGAGCAGTACTTC	CASSLDRHGEQYF
.	TRBJ1-1	TRBV5-1	.	TGCGCCAGCAGCTTTGGCCGGGGGGACACTGAAGCTTTCTTT	CASSFGRGDTEAFF
few	TRBJ2-7	TRBV2	TRBD2	TGTGCCACCCTACTAGCGGGAGGTATATACGAGCAGTACTTC	CATLLAGGIYEQYF
.	TRBJ2-6	TRBV28	.	TGTGCCAGCCGTTTGACTGGGGCCAACGTCCTGACTTTC	CASRLTGANVLTF
many	TRBJ2-5	TRBV20-1	.	TGCAGTGCAACGGGACCGCAGTTCCGAGAGACCCAGTACTTC	CSATGPQFRETQYF
few	TRBJ2-7	TRBV5-1	.	TGCGCCAGCAGCTTGGATGGGGGCCGACCCTACGAGCAGTACTTC	CASSLDGGRPYEQYF
many	TRBJ1-4	TRBV7-9	.	TGTGCCAGCAGCACAAGCGGCGAAAAACTGTTTTTT	CASSTSGEKLFF
many	TRBJ1-4	TRBV5-1	.	TGCGCCAGCAGCTTCTTCTATGGAGCAACTAATGAAAAACTGTTTTTT	CASSFFYGATNEKLFF
many	TRBJ1-1	TRBV6-1	.	TGTGCCAGCAGTGAAGGGGGGGCAGAAGCTTTCTTT	CASSEGGAEAFF
.	TRBJ2-5	TRBV3-1	TRBD2	TGTGCCAGCAGCCATCCAGCGGGAGGGCAAGAGACCCAGTACTTC	CASSHPAGGQETQYF
many	TRBJ1-5	TRBV28	TRBD1	TGTGCCAGCAGCCGAAGGACAGGGAATCAGCCCCAGCATTTT	CASSRRTGNQPQHF
few	TRBJ2-5	TRBV3-1	.	TGTGCCAGCAGCCGCAGTTCTCGGGAGACCCAGTACTTC	CASSRSSRETQYF
.	TRBJ2-5	TRBV13	.	TGTGCCAGCAGCACACGGCGCAAAGAAGAGACCCAGTACTTC	CASSTRRKEETQYF
few	TRBJ1-5	TRBV30	.	TGTGCCTGGAGGTCAGGGTATGGCCAGCCCCAGCATTTT	CAWRSGYGQPQHF
many	TRBJ2-7	TRBV28	TRBD1	TGTGCCAGCAGTTCCCCCGACAGGGTATGGTACGAGCAGTACTTC	CASSSPDRVWYEQYF
few	TRBJ2-5	TRBV20-1	.	TGCAGTGGGAGGTGGCCATCAGAGACCCAGTACTTC	CSGRWPSETQYF
few	TRBJ2-7	TRBV14	TRBD1	TGTGCCAGCAGCCAGGGGACAGAAACCTACGAGCAGTACTTC	CASSQGTETYEQYF
.	TRBJ1-1	TRBV15	.	TGTGCCACCAGCCGAAGACCAGGGGCGGAAACTGAAGCTTTCTTT	CATSRRPGAETEAFF
.	TRBJ2-1	TRBV7-9	.	TGTGCCAGCATGAGCAGCTACTACAATGAGCAGTTCTTC	CASMSSYYNEQFF
many	TRBJ2-5	TRBV12-3/TRBV12-4	TRBD2	TGTGCCAGCAGTCCAGGGACTAGCGGGAGAGGAGAGACCCAGTACTTC	CASSPGTSGRGETQYF
few	TRBJ2-7	TRBV3-1	.	TGTGCCAGCAGCCAACGGGACGCCGAGCAGTACTTC	CASSQRDAEQYF
many	TRBJ1-5	TRBV29-1	.	TGCAGCGTTGAAGTTGGAGGCGGGGGGGGCAATCAGCCCCAGCATTTT	CSVEVGGGGGNQPQHF
few	TRBJ1-1	TRBV30	.	TGTGCCTGGAGTAGGAGGCAGGACGAAGCTTTCTTT	CAWSRRQDEAFF
.	TRBJ2-7	TRBV27	TRBD2	TGTGCCAGCAGTCGACAGTCACTAGCGGGCGAGCAGTACTTC	CASSRQSLAGEQYF